This T cell receptor (beta chain) originates from a study of T cell repertoires in ileal Crohn's disease. Study summary: At surgery, less than 45% of patients smoked, with median disease duration about eight years. About half received postoperative treatment, roughly twelve with thiopurines and 15 to 20 anti-TNF.

Adults with ileal or ileocolonic Crohn's disease and an indication for resection were eligible. TCRB immunosequencing input was approximately 510 nanograms of biopsy DNA per sample. Assay used: immunoSEQ multiplex PCR; TCRdb lists only in-frame clones, some missing. This sample has about 6,600 clones, with approximately 75% found just once. This receptor was obtained from an adult with Crohn's disease. Sequencing was performed on ileal tissue.

The CDR3 DNA reads as TGTGCCAGCAGCTCCCGGACAGGGGGGGATACGCAGTATTTT. It specifies CASSSRTGGDTQYF. This chain joins TRBV5-4 and TRBJ2-3; 10 nucleotides agree with TRBD1. V dropped 3 bases and J dropped 6; count of bases not matched to a gene: 4. Looked up from germline, CDR1 is SGHNT and CDR2 is YYREEE (reference sequence). This CDR3 contains 14 residues.